One and the same sample provided the 22 T cell receptor beta chains below, sequenced in a study of beta chain features in type 1 diabetes. The study, taken as a whole, reports: Across all four CD4+ subsets, people with type 1 diabetes showed modestly shorter TCRB CDR3s.

The authors reverse transcribed all of the isolated RNA, so sequencing captured expressed TCRB transcripts. Method: immunoSEQ multiplex PCR; TCRdb's copy keeps in-frame clones and lacks some. The sample lists roughly 140,000 clones; approximately 10% were seen once. No cognate antigen is known for these TCRs. Material for sequencing was central memory CD4+ T cells from blood. Every receptor here comes from a man aged 25 to 40 with type 1 diabetes.

The table lists this clone with a few counts. The rearrangement links TRBV4-3 to TRBJ2-7; tentatively, D is TRBD2 (5 bases). The CDR3 covers 14 residues. Trimming stripped 2 bases from V and 7 bases from J, with 15 bases between. The germline V gene encodes CDR1 LGHNA and CDR2 YSLEER. The CDR3 DNA reads TGCGCCAGCAGCCAATTAACGGGAACGGGGGAGCAGTACTTC. Encoded protein: CASSQLTGTGEQYF.

V is TRBV18 and J is TRBJ1-1, with D uncertain. The V end was cut by 5 bases, the J end by 1 base, with 8 bases between. This CDR3 region has 13 residues. Germline V gene lookup returns CDR1 KGHSH and CDR2 LQKENI. DNA for the CDR3: TGTGCCAGCTCAGATACATGGAACACTGAAGCTTTCTTT. As protein: CASSDTWNTEAFF.

The table lists this clone with a few counts. This sequence joins TRBV9 and TRBJ1-3; D is perhaps TRBD1 (6 bases). This CDR3 is 14 amino acids long. Germline V gene lookup returns CDR1 SGDLS and CDR2 YYNGEE. Trimming cost V 5 bases and J 4 bases, with 13 bases left between them. Here the CDR3 DNA reads TGTGCCAGCAGGGCAACAGGGACCGGAAACACCATATATTTT. Its protein is CASRATGTGNTIYF.

V gene TRBV19 combines with J gene TRBJ2-5; D gene uncertain. Trimming removed 5 bases at V and 4 bases at J, with 8 bases between. This CDR3 is built from 12 residues. The germline V gene encodes CDR1 LNHDA and CDR2 SQIVND (reference sequence). In DNA form, the CDR3 reads TGTGCCAGTAGTGCGGCGCTAGAGACCCAGTACTTC. Amino acids: CASSAALETQYF. Combining the CDR3 with reference TRBV19 and TRBJ2-5 gives the whole variable domain DGGITQSPKYLFRKEGQNVTLSCEQNLNHDAMYWYRQDPGQGLRLIYYSQIVNDFQKGDIAEGYSVSREKKESFPLTVTSAQKNPTAFYLCASSAALETQYFGPGTRLLVL.

This clone was recorded a few times. The chain combines TRBV7-9 with TRBJ2-2, with D tentatively TRBD2 (5 bases). Trimming pared 7 bases from V and 0 bases from J, leaving 12 bases between. The CDR3 extends over 15 amino acids. In germline, CDR1 is SEHNR, CDR2 FQNEAQ (reference sequence). DNA of the CDR3: TGTGCCAGCAAGAGAGGAGGATCGAACACCGGGGAGCTGTTTTTT. Its protein is CASKRGGSNTGELFF.

CDR3 loop: CASSNLLSWEAYEQYF. In nucleotides, the CDR3 is TGTGCCAGCAGTAACCTACTTTCTTGGGAGGCCTACGAGCAGTACTTC. This rearrangement joins TRBV7-9 to TRBJ2-7; D perhaps matches TRBD2 (6 bases). V was pared by 6 bases and J by 2 bases, with 20 bases between. The CDR3 consists of 16 residues. CDR1 is SEHNR and CDR2 is FQNEAQ in the germline V gene (reference sequence). The full variable domain, its missing parts supplied by reference TRBV7-9 and TRBJ2-7, is DTGVSQNPRHKITKRGQNVTFRCDPISEHNRLYWYRQTLGQGPEFLTYFQNEAQLEKSRLLSDRFSAERPKGSFSTLEIQRTEQGDSAMYLCASSNLLSWEAYEQYFGPGTRLTVT.

This chain uses TRBV27 with TRBJ2-1; TRBD2 matches at 13 bases. The V gene end was trimmed by 6 bases and the J gene end by 3 bases; junction bases not matched to a gene: 5. There are 16 residues in the CDR3. CDR1 is MNHEY, CDR2 SMNVEV, per germline (reference sequence). Here the CDR3 DNA reads TGTGCCAGCAGGGGACTAGCGGGACTAGGCTACAATGAGCAGTTCTTC. This gives the protein CASRGLAGLGYNEQFF.

The rearrangement links TRBV5-1 to TRBJ2-3, with D perhaps matching TRBD2 (6 bases). Trimming pared 0 bases from V and 3 bases from J, leaving 11 bases between. The germline gives CDR1 SGHRS, CDR2 YFSETQ. The length of the CDR3 is 15 residues. CDR3 protein: CASSLEGGITDTQYF. For the CDR3, the DNA is TGCGCCAGCAGCTTGGAGGGCGGGATAACAGATACGCAGTATTTT.

The chain couples TRBV20-1 to TRBJ2-5; no reliable D call. Deletions cut 7 bases from V and 4 bases from J, with 10 bases between. CDR3 length equals 11 residues. Germline CDR1 DFQATT, CDR2 SNEGSKA (reference sequence). This chain's CDR3 is CSGASGETQYF. CDR3 coding DNA: TGCAGTGGCGCCTCTGGAGAGACCCAGTACTTC.

The V and J genes are TRBV7-9 and TRBJ1-4; TRBD1 matches 12 bases. This CDR3 region has 14 residues. CDR1 SEHNR and CDR2 FQNEAQ come from the germline V gene (reference sequence). Trimming removed 4 bases from V and 8 bases from J; junction bases left unmatched: 2. CDR3 protein: CASSSGTGGEKLFF. CDR3 DNA sequence: TGTGCCAGCAGCTCTGGGACAGGGGGCGAAAAACTGTTTTTT.

This clone was counted only a few times. V and J are TRBV5-4 and TRBJ1-2; TRBD1 aligns across 8 bases. J was trimmed by 4 bases and V by 5 bases; bases with no gene match: 4. The CDR3 spans 13 residues. Germline V lookup: CDR1 SGHNT, CDR2 YYREEE (reference sequence). The CDR3 protein is CASSFDRGYGYTF. The CDR3 DNA sequence: TGTGCCAGCAGTTTCGACAGGGGCTATGGCTACACCTTC.

V usage is TRBV20-1 and J usage is TRBJ2-3; D uncertain. This CDR3 has 11 amino acids. The V end lost 1 base, the J end lost 5 bases, and 4 bases lay between the germline ends. Germline V CDR1 and CDR2: DFQATT, SNEGSKA (reference sequence). CDR3 in DNA: TGCAGTGCTAGAGTGCGAGATACGCAGTATTTT. Protein sequence: CSARVRDTQYF.

The chain joins TRBV28 to TRBJ1-1; D is unclear. This CDR3 comprises 15 residues. Germline V CDR1 and CDR2: MDHEN, SYDVKM. V lost 4 bases, J lost 1 base, and 13 bases lay in between. Here the CDR3 reads CASSYSMGGNTEAFF. CDR3 nucleotide sequence: TGTGCCAGCAGTTATTCTATGGGAGGGAACACTGAAGCTTTCTTT.

The V call is TRBV28, the J call TRBJ1-2; a possible D gene is TRBD1 (6 bases). The CDR3 runs to 13 residues. The V end lost 3 bases, the J end lost 8 bases, and 13 bases lay between the germline ends. Germline V gene sequence: CDR1 MDHEN, CDR2 SYDVKM. The CDR3 region has the DNA TGTGCCAGCAGTTTCTCAGGGGTTAAGGGCTACACCTTC. Translating gives CASSFSGVKGYTF.

This clone was detected a few times. V usage is TRBV7-2 and J usage is TRBJ2-7; 8 nucleotides agree with TRBD2. V trimming: 7 bases; J trimming: 6 bases; junction bases outside the gene matches: 14. The CDR3 loop spans 15 amino acids. The V gene's germline CDR1 is SGHTA and CDR2 FQGNSA. The chain's CDR3 is CASTYFSGTNSEQYF. CDR3 sequence (DNA): TGTGCCAGCACCTACTTTAGCGGGACTAACTCCGAGCAGTACTTC.

This clone was counted between two and nine times. This chain connects TRBV5-1 to TRBJ1-5; TRBD1 is a possible D gene (6 bases). The germline V gene encodes CDR1 SGHRS and CDR2 YFSETQ. There are 13 residues in the CDR3. Trimming removed 0 bases from V and 5 bases from J, with 6 bases in between. The CDR3 bases are TGCGCCAGCAGCTTGGGGACAGATCAGCCCCAGCATTTT. It specifies CASSLGTDQPQHF.

In its sample, this clone was seen a few times. The chain uses TRBV28 and TRBJ2-5, with D hard to call. Trimming removed 5 bases at V and 4 bases at J, with 8 bases between. The germline V gene has CDR1 MDHEN and CDR2 SYDVKM. The CDR3 is made up of 12 amino acids. The CDR3 reads CASSNPGETQYF. The CDR3 nucleotides are TGTGCCAGCAGTAACCCGGGAGAGACCCAGTACTTC.

This clone was observed a handful of times. This chain connects TRBV18 to TRBJ2-3; D ambiguous. The germline gives CDR1 KGHSH, CDR2 LQKENI. Trimming removed 3 bases from V and 9 bases from J, with 16 bases in between. CDR3 length: 14 amino acids. As DNA, the CDR3 is TGTGCCAGCTCACCGTCGGGTGATGCCGGAACGCAGTATTTT. Translating gives CASSPSGDAGTQYF.

The V call is TRBV9, the J call TRBJ2-3, with 9 bases that match TRBD2. The germline V gene has CDR1 SGDLS and CDR2 YYNGEE. The ends lost 7 bases at V and 1 base at J; junction bases unmatched: 4. CDR3 length equals 14 residues. The CDR3 loop reads CASQSSGGTDTQYF. In DNA, the CDR3 is TGTGCCAGCCAATCTAGCGGGGGCACAGATACGCAGTATTTT. Full variable domain (outside the CDR3, taken from reference TRBV9 and TRBJ2-3): DSGVTQTPKHLITATGQRVTLRCSPRSGDLSVYWYQQSLDQGLQFLIQYYNGEERAKGNILERFSAQQFPDLHSELNLSSLELGDSALYFCASQSSGGTDTQYFGPGTRLTVL.

This clone was picked up a small number of times. This rearrangement joins TRBV30 to TRBJ2-1, with D maybe TRBD2 (6 bases). The CDR3 has 14 amino acids. Germline assignment: CDR1 GTSNPN and CDR2 SVGIG (reference sequence). Trimming removed 6 bases at V and 3 bases at J, with 15 bases between. The CDR3 is CACMEGRNYNEQFF. The DNA for the CDR3 is TGTGCCTGCATGGAGGGCCGTAACTACAATGAGCAGTTCTTC.

This clone was observed a few times. The chain employs TRBV18 and TRBJ1-5; D gene ambiguous. This CDR3 has 15 amino acids. Germline CDR1 is KGHSH and CDR2 is LQKENI. With 2 bases removed from V and 4 bases from J, the gap between germline ends came to 12 bases. The CDR3 protein is CASSPDQVVNQPQHF. CDR3 coding DNA: TGTGCCAGCTCACCAGACCAGGTCGTTAATCAGCCCCAGCATTTT.

In its sample, this clone was seen a few times. CDR3 amino acids: CASSLDVAAHYGYTF. For the CDR3, the DNA is TGTGCCAGCAGCTTGGACGTCGCGGCGCACTATGGCTACACCTTC. This rearrangement joins TRBV5-4 to TRBJ1-2; D unclear. This CDR3 region has 15 residues. With 0 bases removed from V and 3 bases from J, the gap between germline ends came to 12 bases. Germline loops: CDR1 SGHNT, CDR2 YYREEE (reference sequence). Looking up the rest from reference TRBV5-4 and TRBJ1-2 gives the full variable domain: ETGVTQSPTHLIKTRGQQVTLRCSSQSGHNTVSWYQQALGQGPQFIFQYYREEENGRGNFPPRFSGLQFPNYSSELNVNALELDDSALYLCASSLDVAAHYGYTFGSGTRLTVV.